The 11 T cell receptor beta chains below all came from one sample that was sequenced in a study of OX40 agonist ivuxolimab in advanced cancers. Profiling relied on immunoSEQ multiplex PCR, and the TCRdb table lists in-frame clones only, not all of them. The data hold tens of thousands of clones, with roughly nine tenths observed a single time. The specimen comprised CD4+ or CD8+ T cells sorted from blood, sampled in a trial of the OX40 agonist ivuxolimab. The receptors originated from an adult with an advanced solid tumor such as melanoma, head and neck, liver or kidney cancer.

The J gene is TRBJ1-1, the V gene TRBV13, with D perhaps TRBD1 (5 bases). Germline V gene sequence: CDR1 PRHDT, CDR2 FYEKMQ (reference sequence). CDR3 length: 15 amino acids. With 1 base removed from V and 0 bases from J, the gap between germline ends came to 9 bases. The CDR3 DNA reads TGTGCCAGCAGCTTAGTGGAGGGGCTGAACACTGAAGCTTTCTTT. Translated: CASSLVEGLNTEAFF.

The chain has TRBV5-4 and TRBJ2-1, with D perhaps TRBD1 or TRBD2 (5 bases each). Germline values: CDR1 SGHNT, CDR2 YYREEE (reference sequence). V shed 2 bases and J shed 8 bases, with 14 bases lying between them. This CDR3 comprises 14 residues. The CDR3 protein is CASSFYIGDDEQFF. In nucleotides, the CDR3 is TGTGCCAGCAGCTTCTACATCGGGGACGATGAGCAGTTCTTC.

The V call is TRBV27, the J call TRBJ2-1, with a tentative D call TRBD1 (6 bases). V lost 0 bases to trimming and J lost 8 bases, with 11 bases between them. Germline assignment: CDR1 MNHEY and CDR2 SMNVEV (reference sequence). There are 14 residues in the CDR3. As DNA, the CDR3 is TGTGCCAGCAGTTTATCGGGGGCGACATATGAGCAGTTCTTC. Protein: CASSLSGATYEQFF.

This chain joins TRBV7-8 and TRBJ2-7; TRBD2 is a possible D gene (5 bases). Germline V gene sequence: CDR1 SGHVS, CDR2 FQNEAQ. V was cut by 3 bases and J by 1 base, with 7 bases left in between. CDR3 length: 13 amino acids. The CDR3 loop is CASSLSGSYEQYF. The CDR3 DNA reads TGTGCCAGCAGCTTGTCGGGGTCCTACGAGCAGTACTTC.

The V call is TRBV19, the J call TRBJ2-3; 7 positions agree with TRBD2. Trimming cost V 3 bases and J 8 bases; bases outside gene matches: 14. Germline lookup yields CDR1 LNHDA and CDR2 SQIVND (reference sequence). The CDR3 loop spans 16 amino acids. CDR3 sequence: CASSMIWDYRLGTQYF. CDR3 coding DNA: TGTGCCAGTAGTATGATCTGGGACTACCGGTTGGGTACGCAGTATTTT. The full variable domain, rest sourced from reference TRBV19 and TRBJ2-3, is DGGITQSPKYLFRKEGQNVTLSCEQNLNHDAMYWYRQDPGQGLRLIYYSQIVNDFQKGDIAEGYSVSREKKESFPLTVTSAQKNPTAFYLCASSMIWDYRLGTQYFGPGTRLTVL.

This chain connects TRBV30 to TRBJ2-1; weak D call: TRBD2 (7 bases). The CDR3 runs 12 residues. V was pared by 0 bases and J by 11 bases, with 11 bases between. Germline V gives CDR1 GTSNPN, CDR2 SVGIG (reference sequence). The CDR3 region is CAWSVGGAKQFF. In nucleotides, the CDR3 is TGTGCCTGGAGTGTGGGGGGGGCGAAGCAGTTCTTC. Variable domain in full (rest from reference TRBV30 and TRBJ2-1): SQTIHQWPATLVQPVGSPLSLECTVEGTSNPNLYWYRQAAGRGLQLLFYSVGIGQISSEVPQNLSASRPQDRQFILSSKKLLLSDSGFYLCAWSVGGAKQFFGPGTRLTVL.

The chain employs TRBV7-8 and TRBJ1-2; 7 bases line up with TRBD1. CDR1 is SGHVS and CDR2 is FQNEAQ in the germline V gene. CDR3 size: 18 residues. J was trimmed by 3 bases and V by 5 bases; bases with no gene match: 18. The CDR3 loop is CASSPGQTGSRNYYGYTF. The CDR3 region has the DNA TGTGCCAGCAGCCCTGGACAGACAGGGTCGCGAAATTACTATGGCTACACCTTC.

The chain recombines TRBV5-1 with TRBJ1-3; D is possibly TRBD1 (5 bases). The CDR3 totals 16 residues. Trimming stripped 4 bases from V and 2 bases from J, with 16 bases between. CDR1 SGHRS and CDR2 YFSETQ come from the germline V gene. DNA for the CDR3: TGCGCCAGCAGCCCCGGTGTTGGGACGGCTGGAAACACCATATATTTT. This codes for CASSPGVGTAGNTIYF.

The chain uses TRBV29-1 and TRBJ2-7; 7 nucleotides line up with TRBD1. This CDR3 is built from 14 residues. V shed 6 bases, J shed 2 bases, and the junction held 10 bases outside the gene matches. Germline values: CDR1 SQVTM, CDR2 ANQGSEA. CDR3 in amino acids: CSVIYRDRTYEQYF. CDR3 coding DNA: TGCAGCGTAATATACCGGGACAGAACCTACGAGCAGTACTTC.

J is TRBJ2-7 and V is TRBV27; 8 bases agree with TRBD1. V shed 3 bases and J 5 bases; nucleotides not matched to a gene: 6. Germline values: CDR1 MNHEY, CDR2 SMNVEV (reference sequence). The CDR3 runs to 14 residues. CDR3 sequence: CASSFGQGGDEQYF. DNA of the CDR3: TGTGCCAGCAGTTTCGGACAGGGCGGGGACGAGCAGTACTTC.

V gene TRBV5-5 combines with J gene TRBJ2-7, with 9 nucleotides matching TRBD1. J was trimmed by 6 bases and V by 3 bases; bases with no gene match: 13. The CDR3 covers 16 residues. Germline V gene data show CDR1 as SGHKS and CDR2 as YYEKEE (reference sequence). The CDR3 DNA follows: TGTGCCAGCAGCTCCCCCGAGAGACAGGGGGTCCTCGAGCAGTACTTC. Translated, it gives CASSSPERQGVLEQYF.